A selection of T cell receptor beta chains follows, all from one sample in a study of blood T cell repertoires in COVID-19. Clones were sequenced by immunoSEQ multiplex PCR, and TCRdb holds only the in-frame ones, with some missing. The repertoire includes about 190,000 clones, 70% to 85% of them detected once, and roughly 14% sits in the top ten. The sequenced material came from peripheral blood. These TCRs come from a man aged 50-60 years who had recovered from COVID-19. The CDR3 runs from the conserved cysteine through the conserved F or W. D genes are given only for firm matches. Clone size is not always given. Where it is, it says once, few, many or a class for expanded clones.

j_call v_call d_call clone_size cdr3_aa cdr3_nt
TRBJ2-3 TRBV27 TRBD2 few CASSLFGLGTDTQYF TGTGCCAGCAGTTTGTTCGGACTAGGCACAGATACGCAGTATTTT
TRBJ2-3 TRBV5-1 NA NA CASASGGAGTDTQYF TGCGCCAGCGCCTCCGGGGGAGCCGGCACAGATACGCAGTATTTT
TRBJ1-6 TRBV28 TRBD1 NA CASRRDRGVYNSPLHF TGTGCCAGCAGACGTGACAGGGGTGTGTATAATTCACCCCTCCACTTT
TRBJ2-7 TRBV30 TRBD1 NA CAWGQEGYEQYF TGTGCCTGGGGACAGGAAGGCTACGAGCAGTACTTC
TRBJ2-7 TRBV19 TRBD2 once CASRTSGSYEQYF TGTGCCAGTAGAACTAGCGGTTCCTACGAGCAGTACTTC
TRBJ2-7 TRBV13 TRBD2 once CASSAGLSYEQYF TGTGCCAGCAGCGCGGGACTAAGCTACGAGCAGTACTTC
TRBJ2-7 TRBV4-2 TRBD2 NA CASSHHLRTSETGPNYEQYF TGTGCCAGCAGCCACCACCTAAGGACTAGCGAAACAGGTCCGAACTACGAGCAGTACTTC
TRBJ2-1 TRBV24-1 TRBD1 NA CAVGQGTYNEQFF TGTGCCGTGGGACAGGGAACATACAATGAGCAGTTCTTC
TRBJ2-7 TRBV19 NA NA CASRKTDGESYEQYF TGTGCCAGTAGGAAAACGGACGGGGAGTCCTACGAGCAGTACTTC
TRBJ2-7 TRBV6-1 NA NA CASSESFSYEQYF TGTGCCAGCAGTGAATCTTTCTCCTACGAGCAGTACTTC
TRBJ1-1 TRBV2 TRBD1 NA CASSLIISGGTEAFF TGTGCCAGCAGCCTTATAATTTCAGGGGGCACTGAAGCTTTCTTT
TRBJ2-2 TRBV28 NA NA CASSFTGRDMNTGELFF TGTGCCAGCAGTTTCACGGGCAGGGATATGAACACCGGGGAGCTGTTTTTT
TRBJ2-6 TRBV11-3 TRBD2 NA CASSPRGAPGANVLTF TGTGCCAGCAGTCCGCGGGGGGCGCCTGGGGCCAACGTCCTGACTTTC
TRBJ2-1 TRBV2 TRBD2 few CASRGLAGGLNEQFF TGTGCCAGCAGAGGACTAGCGGGAGGGCTAAATGAGCAGTTCTTC
TRBJ1-2 TRBV28 NA NA CASSPAGLLYGYTF TGTGCCAGCAGTCCCGCGGGACTTCTCTATGGCTACACCTTC
TRBJ2-2 TRBV4-1 TRBD2 NA CASSQGSGSPPNTGELFF TGCGCCAGCAGCCAAGGTAGCGGGAGTCCCCCGAACACCGGGGAGCTGTTTTTT
TRBJ2-2 TRBV5-5 TRBD2 NA CASSPEGTSGRYTGELFF TGTGCCAGCAGCCCAGAAGGGACTAGCGGGAGATACACCGGGGAGCTGTTTTTT
TRBJ1-2 TRBV28 NA NA CASSFSGMNGYTF TGTGCCAGCAGTTTTTCAGGGATGAATGGCTACACCTTC
TRBJ2-7 TRBV5-1 NA NA CASSLIEVTGEQYF TGCGCCAGCAGCTTAATAGAAGTGACGGGCGAGCAGTACTTC
TRBJ2-5 TRBV11-2 TRBD2 NA CASSLRTSGETQYF TGTGCCAGCAGCTTACGGACTAGCGGAGAGACCCAGTACTTC
TRBJ2-7 TRBV19 TRBD1 NA CASTTGTAGSYEQYF TGTGCCAGTACTACGGGGACAGCCGGATCCTACGAGCAGTACTTC
TRBJ2-5 TRBV29-1 NA NA CSVEGGSGQETQYF TGCAGCGTTGAAGGCGGTTCAGGGCAAGAGACCCAGTACTTC
TRBJ2-2 TRBV19 NA NA CASSLVGAPRTGELFF TGTGCCAGTAGCTTAGTGGGGGCTCCTCGTACCGGGGAGCTGTTTTTT
TRBJ1-6 TRBV28 NA NA CASSSRRTLHF TGTGCCAGCAGTTCGCGGCGGACCCTCCACTTT
TRBJ2-3 TRBV30 TRBD2 NA CAWSLGTSGGTDTQYF TGTGCCTGGAGCCTGGGAACTAGCGGGGGCACAGATACGCAGTATTTT
TRBJ2-4 TRBV10-3 NA NA CAISEFGSAKNIQYF TGTGCCATCAGTGAGTTCGGGTCAGCCAAAAACATTCAGTACTTC
TRBJ2-7 TRBV6-5 NA NA CASSYTVGTGEQYF TGTGCCAGCAGTTACACCGTCGGAACAGGGGAGCAGTACTTC
TRBJ1-2 TRBV4-1 NA NA CASTGDGGYGYTF TGCGCCAGCACCGGGGACGGGGGATATGGCTACACCTTC
TRBJ1-1 TRBV19 NA many CASSIERGSMNTEAFF TGTGCCAGTAGTATAGAACGGGGTTCCATGAACACTGAAGCTTTCTTT
TRBJ1-1 TRBV2 TRBD1 few CASSDLGQGKAFF TGTGCCAGCAGTGACTTGGGACAGGGGAAAGCTTTCTTT
TRBJ2-6 TRBV6-1 NA NA CASSALRELGANVLTF TGTGCCAGCAGTGCACTCAGGGAACTTGGGGCCAACGTCCTGACTTTC
TRBJ2-7 TRBV5-1 NA few CASSLLEEQYF TGCGCCAGCAGCTTGCTTGAGGAGCAGTACTTC
TRBJ1-3 TRBV19 TRBD1 once CASSTRQGATGNTIYF TGTGCCAGTAGTACACGACAGGGGGCAACTGGAAACACCATATATTTT
TRBJ1-1 TRBV7-9 NA NA CASSPLGRAVGEAFF TGTGCCAGCAGCCCCCTGGGCAGGGCTGTTGGAGAAGCTTTCTTT
TRBJ2-5 TRBV4-1 NA NA CASSPAGFGKTQYF TGCGCCAGCAGCCCGGCGGGGTTTGGGAAGACCCAGTACTTC
TRBJ1-6 TRBV3-1/TRBV3-2 NA NA CASSQDRAVLHF TGTGCCAGCAGCCAAGACAGGGCAGTCCTCCACTTT
TRBJ2-3 TRBV2 TRBD2 NA CASFERDAIYPDTQYF TGTGCCAGCTTCGAGCGGGATGCCATATACCCAGATACGCAGTATTTT
TRBJ1-2 TRBV7-2 NA NA CASSLGQTSNYGYTF TGTGCCAGCAGCCTTGGACAGACCTCTAACTATGGCTACACCTTC
TRBJ2-2 TRBV5-1 TRBD2 NA CASSLWGGTGELFF TGCGCCAGCAGCTTGTGGGGGGGCACCGGGGAGCTGTTTTTT
TRBJ2-5 TRBV6-2/TRBV6-3 NA NA CASSYGSGDGRQETQYF TGTGCCAGCAGTTACGGTTCAGGGGATGGGCGCCAAGAGACCCAGTACTTC